Shown below are 7 T cell receptor beta chains from a single sample sequenced in a study of T cells expressing NK-cell markers. TCRdb re-called the 5' RACE reads and catalogs CDR3 proteins one per entry, DNA excluded. The record lists about 410,000 distinct CDR3 sequences, of which the ten most abundant hold about 10%. Sequenced input: blood T cells: a sorted CD56 or NKG2C T cell subset, CD4+ or CD8+ T cells, or bulk PBMC T cells (not recorded which). All receptors come from a woman aged 45-60 years in good health.

The genes are TRBV4-1 and TRBJ2-3; with no DNA, the TCRdb D assignment of TRBD2 cannot be verified. The germline V gene encodes CDR1 MGHRA and CDR2 YSYEKL. The CDR3 extends over 21 amino acids. This chain's CDR3 is CASSQEIGLAGPGPTTDTQYF.

The rearrangement joins TRBV19 to TRBJ2-2; TCRdb indicates TRBD2, and absent DNA this call remains unverified. CDR3 length equals 15 residues. Germline V CDR1 and CDR2: LNHDA, SQIVND (reference sequence). The CDR3 loop reads CASSIAALSPGELFF.

The J gene is TRBJ2-1, the V gene TRBV14; with no DNA, the TCRdb D assignment of TRBD2 cannot be verified. The germline gives CDR1 SGHDN, CDR2 FVKESK. The CDR3 covers 20 residues. The CDR3: CASSLLGLAGDESSYNEQFF.

CDR3 protein: CASSLPRGDYSYEQYF. V usage is TRBV5-1 and J usage is TRBJ2-7; TCRdb calls TRBD2, which cannot be checked without DNA. In germline, CDR1 is SGHRS, CDR2 YFSETQ. CDR3 length: 16 residues.

This rearrangement joins TRBV2 to TRBJ2-3. Per the germline V gene, CDR1 is SNHLY and CDR2 is FYNNEI. The CDR3 has 14 amino acids. The CDR3 here is CASSEASPVDTQYF.

The chain employs TRBV24-1 and TRBJ2-1; the D call of TRBD1 rests on TCRdb alone, since no DNA is present to check it. The CDR3 is 14 amino acids. Germline CDR1 and CDR2: KGHDR and SFDVKD. CDR3 sequence: CATSALPQGNEQFF.

This rearrangement joins TRBV11-1 to TRBJ2-3. The CDR3 has 14 amino acids. CDR1 SGHAT and CDR2 FQDESV come from the germline V gene (reference sequence). CDR3 protein: CASSFLTLTDTQYF.